What follows are 32 T cell receptor beta chains derived from one specimen sequenced in a study of neoadjuvant anti-PD-1 for oral cavity cancer. Produced via immunoSEQ multiplex PCR; TCRdb's table is partial and in-frame only. The sample carries approximately 8,000 clones, nearly 55% recorded once. Sequenced here: tumor tissue, sampled before nivolumab (anti-PD-1) treatment. Source of these receptors: a person aged 35-79 years with oral cavity squamous cell carcinoma.

This rearrangement joins TRBV6-4 to TRBJ2-3, with TRBD2 identical over 11 bases. J was trimmed by 6 bases and V by 0 bases; bases with no gene match: 11. The CDR3 extends over 18 amino acids. Germline CDR1 MRHNA, CDR2 SNTAGT. This chain's CDR3 is CASSDSPRLAGWWDTQYF. CDR3 DNA sequence: TGTGCCAGCAGTGACTCTCCCCGACTAGCGGGATGGTGGGATACGCAGTATTTT.

This chain uses TRBV7-2 with TRBJ2-3; D is perhaps TRBD2 (5 bases). Germline CDR1 SGHTA, CDR2 FQGNSA. Trimming cost V 0 bases and J 2 bases, with 9 bases left between them. The CDR3 is 15 amino acids. This CDR3 reads CASSLARTFTDTQYF. Written as DNA, the CDR3 is TGTGCCAGCAGCTTAGCCAGGACTTTCACAGATACGCAGTATTTT.

The rearrangement links TRBV5-1 to TRBJ1-1; possible D gene TRBD1, 6 bases. CDR1 is SGHRS and CDR2 is YFSETQ in the germline V gene. This CDR3 has 14 residues. Deletions cut 0 bases from V and 3 bases from J, with 9 bases between. For the CDR3, the DNA is TGCGCCAGCAGCTTGGCCGGGGGCGACACTGAAGCTTTCTTT. Its translation: CASSLAGGDTEAFF.

In this sample, this clone turned up a few times. The chain is built from TRBV2 and TRBJ2-3, with 13 bases identical to TRBD2. Losses at the gene ends were 5 bases for V and 6 bases for J; bases not matched to a gene: 5. The germline V gene has CDR1 SNHLY and CDR2 FYNNEI. This CDR3 comprises 15 residues. CDR3 sequence reads: CASSQTSGRVDTQYF. The CDR3 bases are TGTGCCAGCAGTCAAACTAGCGGGAGGGTGGATACGCAGTATTTT.

Points on this clone: The junction and the germline gene differ at one end; a read error may be behind it. The V and J genes are TRBV6-5 and TRBJ2-7; maybe TRBD1 (7 bases). CDR1 is MNHEY, CDR2 SVGAGI, per germline. The CDR3 consists of 14 residues. The CDR3, as DNA: TGTGCCAGCATTTACAAACAGGGGCGGGGAGAGCAGTACTTC. Amino acids: CASIYKQGRGEQYF.

This clone is deemed medium-sized. J is TRBJ2-7 and V is TRBV27; perhaps TRBD1 as D (6 bases). Per germline, CDR1 MNHEY and CDR2 SMNVEV (reference sequence). Trimming shortened V by 3 bases and J by 2 bases, and 14 bases separated the two germline ends. The CDR3 spans 15 residues. CDR3 protein: CASSLKGDITYEQYF. CDR3 nucleotides: TGTGCCAGCAGTTTGAAGGGGGACATTACCTACGAGCAGTACTTC.

This chain uses TRBV5-1 with TRBJ2-3; D is perhaps TRBD2 (5 bases). Germline CDR1 reads SGHRS; CDR2 reads YFSETQ. V was shortened by 6 bases and J by 0 bases, with 14 bases between the two germline ends. The CDR3 totals 15 residues. In DNA form, the CDR3 reads TGCGCCAGCACCCTGCACGGGGAGAGCACAGATACGCAGTATTTT. This encodes CASTLHGESTDTQYF. Using reference TRBV5-1 and TRBJ2-3 for the parts outside the CDR3, the full variable domain is KAGVTQTPRYLIKTRGQQVTLSCSPISGHRSVSWYQQTPGQGLQFLFEYFSETQRNKGNFPGRFSGRQFSNSRSEMNVSTLELGDSALYLCASTLHGESTDTQYFGPGTRLTVL.

The chain has TRBV7-3 and TRBJ2-7; D is possibly TRBD2 (6 bases). This CDR3 has 18 amino acids. V shed 2 bases and J shed 0 bases, with 20 bases lying between them. Germline V lookup: CDR1 SGHTA, CDR2 FQGTGA. The CDR3 bases are TGTGCCAGCAGCTTATTAGCGGCGGTGAGAAAAAGCTCCTACGAGCAGTACTTC. It codes for CASSLLAAVRKSSYEQYF.

This sequence joins TRBV6-1 and TRBJ2-3; 10 bases agree with TRBD2. Germline CDR1 MNHNS, CDR2 SASEGT. This CDR3 comprises 17 residues. V lost 2 bases, J lost 6 bases, and 11 bases stayed unmatched. The CDR3 loop reads CASSEMTSGYVMDTQYF. The CDR3 nucleotides read TGTGCCAGCAGTGAAATGACTAGCGGGTATGTGATGGATACGCAGTATTTT.

This chain links TRBV11-2 with TRBJ2-7; D possibly corresponds to TRBD1 (5 bases). CDR3 length: 12 residues. CDR1 and CDR2 (germline): SGHAT, FQNNGV. Trimming shortened V by 3 bases and J by 6 bases, and 9 bases separated the two germline ends. CDR3 in amino acids: CASSFGQSEQYF. The DNA for the CDR3 is TGTGCCAGCAGCTTCGGACAATCCGAGCAGTACTTC.

The chain links TRBV7-6 to TRBJ1-4; 7 bases map to TRBD1. This CDR3 region has 14 residues. Germline V gene sequence: CDR1 SGHVS, CDR2 FNYEAQ. V gave up 5 bases and J gave up 8 bases; unmatched junction bases: 8. Here the CDR3 DNA reads TGTGCCAGCAGCCCCAGGGGGGTGGAAGAAAAACTGTTTTTT. Translating it yields CASSPRGVEEKLFF. Based on the CDR3 plus reference TRBV7-6 and TRBJ1-4, the full variable domain is GAGVSQSPRYKVTKRGQDVALRCDPISGHVSLYWYRQALGQGPEFLTYFNYEAQQDKSGLPNDRFSAERPEGSISTLTIQRTEQRDSAMYRCASSPRGVEEKLFFGSGTQLSVL.

This clone was seen only a few times. This sequence joins TRBV5-6 and TRBJ2-7; perhaps TRBD2 as D (5 bases). The germline V gene encodes CDR1 SGHDT and CDR2 YYEEEE. This CDR3 comprises 12 residues. Trimming stripped 4 bases from V and 4 bases from J, with 9 bases between. DNA for the CDR3: TGTGCCAGCAGCAGAACTAGTTACGAGCAGTACTTC. Amino acids: CASSRTSYEQYF.

The chain has TRBV6-6 and TRBJ1-2; 8 bases are shared with TRBD1. V shed 6 bases and J 6 bases; nucleotides not matched to a gene: 6. The CDR3 has 13 amino acids. Germline V gene sequence: CDR1 MNHNY, CDR2 SVGAGI (reference sequence). The chain's CDR3 is CASSRDRGHGYTF. CDR3 in DNA: TGTGCCAGCAGCCGCGACAGGGGACATGGCTACACCTTC.

The chain uses TRBV6-5 and TRBJ1-5; no definite D call. Germline V gene lookup returns CDR1 MNHEY and CDR2 SVGAGI. The CDR3 has 15 residues. V was pared by 0 bases and J by 1 base, with 7 bases between. The CDR3 coding sequence is TGTGCCAGCAGTTACTCGAAGGACAGCAATCAGCCCCAGCATTTT. This translates into CASSYSKDSNQPQHF.

Details on this clone: The same CDR3 is also encoded by other DNA sequences in this sample. The chain carries TRBV7-8 and TRBJ2-7; possible D gene TRBD2, 5 bases. CDR1 and CDR2 from the germline V gene are SGHVS and FQNEAQ. Trimming removed 1 base at V and 2 bases at J, with 6 bases between. The CDR3 sequence is 13 residues long. This CDR3 is CASSLGGPYEQYF. Here the CDR3 DNA reads TGTGCCAGCAGCTTAGGCGGGCCCTACGAGCAGTACTTC. The variable domain in full, with the rest retrieved from reference TRBV7-8 and TRBJ2-7, is GAGVSQSPRYKVAKRGQDVALRCDPISGHVSLFWYQQALGQGPEFLTYFQNEAQLDKSGLPSDRFFAERPEGSVSTLKIQRTQQEDSAVYLCASSLGGPYEQYFGPGTRLTVT.

The V call is TRBV7-3, the J call TRBJ2-3; 12 nucleotides align to TRBD2. V was pared by 2 bases and J by 0 bases, with 0 bases of the junction left unmatched. Germline V gene data show CDR1 as SGHTA and CDR2 as FQGTGA. The CDR3 totals 16 residues. The CDR3 sequence is CASSLGLAGSTDTQYF. In DNA, the CDR3 is TGTGCCAGCAGCTTAGGACTAGCGGGAAGCACAGATACGCAGTATTTT.

This clone counts as large. The V gene is TRBV7-9, the J gene TRBJ2-7; D remains unclear. Between the trimmed V and J ends, which lost 2 bases and 1 base, there was a span of 6 bases. The CDR3 sequence is 13 residues long. The germline V gene has CDR1 SEHNR and CDR2 FQNEAQ (reference sequence). DNA for the CDR3: TGTGCCAGCAGCTTATGGGGTTCCTACGAGCAGTACTTC. This encodes CASSLWGSYEQYF.

The chain has TRBV29-1 and TRBJ2-7, with 9 bases identical to TRBD1. V was pared by 3 bases and J by 5 bases, with 14 bases of the junction left unmatched. CDR1 is SQVTM, CDR2 ANQGSEA, per germline. This CDR3 region has 16 residues. The CDR3 bases are TGCAGCGTTGAGACAGGGGCTCGAACAGGGGGCGACGAGCAGTACTTC. Translated, it gives CSVETGARTGGDEQYF.

The J gene is TRBJ2-2, the V gene TRBV2, with D uncertain. Germline V gives CDR1 SNHLY, CDR2 FYNNEI. The CDR3 is made up of 15 amino acids. Trimming took 4 bases from V and 0 from J, leaving 9 bases between them. The CDR3 sequence: CASSVVFSNTGELFF. The CDR3 bases are TGTGCCAGCAGTGTTGTATTTTCGAACACCGGGGAGCTGTTTTTT.

This sequence joins TRBV28 and TRBJ2-6; no definite D call. Germline V gene sequence: CDR1 MDHEN, CDR2 SYDVKM. This CDR3 spans 15 amino acids. Trimming pared 4 bases from V and 0 bases from J, leaving 7 bases between. CDR3 coding DNA: TGTGCCAGCAGTTCTCATGGCTCTGGGGCCAACGTCCTGACTTTC. Amino acids: CASSSHGSGANVLTF.

The chain employs TRBV28 and TRBJ2-1, with D unresolved. This CDR3 region has 14 residues. Germline V gene sequence: CDR1 MDHEN, CDR2 SYDVKM. Trimming took 1 base from V and 2 from J, leaving 6 bases between them. The CDR3 region has the DNA TGTGCCAGCAGTTTATCTGGGACCTACAATGAGCAGTTCTTC. Its protein product is CASSLSGTYNEQFF. The full variable domain, completed using reference TRBV28 and TRBJ2-1, is DVKVTQSSRYLVKRTGEKVFLECVQDMDHENMFWYRQDPGLGLRLIYFSYDVKMKEKGDIPEGYSVSREKKERFSLILESASTNQTSMYLCASSLSGTYNEQFFGPGTRLTVL.

J is TRBJ2-1 and V is TRBV7-2; 14 bases match TRBD2. The CDR3 loop spans 17 amino acids. V trimming: 1 base; J trimming: 8 bases; junction bases outside the gene matches: 7. Germline V lookup: CDR1 SGHTA, CDR2 FQGNSA. The chain's CDR3 is CASSLEGLAGALDEQFF. The DNA of the CDR3 is TGTGCCAGCAGCTTAGAGGGACTAGCGGGAGCACTAGATGAGCAGTTCTTC.

This clone is termed medium-sized. At the DNA level, this CDR3 is encoded by other sequences in the same sample as well. The rearrangement uses TRBV27 and TRBJ2-2, with 7 positions matching TRBD1. The CDR3 runs to 13 residues. Germline V gives CDR1 MNHEY, CDR2 SMNVEV (reference sequence). V trimming: 5 bases; J trimming: 5 bases; junction bases outside the gene matches: 2. CDR3 amino acids: CASSDRDTGELFF. The CDR3 nucleotides read TGTGCCAGCAGTGACAGGGATACCGGGGAGCTGTTTTTT.

This chain uses TRBV28 with TRBJ1-4; no reliable D call. Germline CDR1 and CDR2: MDHEN and SYDVKM. V lost 4 bases to trimming and J lost 5 bases, with 14 bases between them. This CDR3 has 15 amino acids. CDR3 bases: TGTGCCAGCAGTTCGTACCTGACGGTGAATGAAAAACTGTTTTTT. It encodes CASSSYLTVNEKLFF.

V usage is TRBV30 and J usage is TRBJ2-6, with D perhaps TRBD2 (5 bases). The V end was cut by 4 bases, the J end by 4 bases, with 11 bases between. The CDR3 runs to 14 residues. The germline CDR1 and CDR2 sequences are GTSNPN and SVGIG (reference sequence). The DNA for the CDR3 is TGTGCCTGGATGGGCCCGGGAGGGGCCAACGTCCTGACTTTC. Translation: CAWMGPGGANVLTF.

This CDR3 reads CASSLSGTLSYNEQFF. The CDR3, as DNA: TGTGCCAGCAGCCTCTCCGGGACACTCTCCTACAATGAGCAGTTCTTC. The V call is TRBV13, the J call TRBJ2-1; perhaps TRBD1 as D (6 bases). CDR3 length: 16 residues. V was shortened by 5 bases and J by 0 bases, with 14 bases between the two germline ends. Germline values: CDR1 PRHDT, CDR2 FYEKMQ (reference sequence).

This clone was recorded a few times. V gene TRBV5-6 combines with J gene TRBJ1-2; D not resolved. This CDR3 has 12 amino acids. In germline, CDR1 is SGHDT, CDR2 YYEEEE. V lost 2 bases to trimming and J lost 7 bases, with 9 bases between them. The CDR3 reads CASSFRSSGYTF. In DNA form, the CDR3 reads TGTGCCAGCAGCTTCAGGTCCTCTGGCTACACCTTC. Full variable domain (outside the CDR3, taken from reference TRBV5-6 and TRBJ1-2): DAGVTQSPTHLIKTRGQQVTLRCSPKSGHDTVSWYQQALGQGPQFIFQYYEEEERQRGNFPDRFSGHQFPNYSSELNVNALLLGDSALYLCASSFRSSGYTFGSGTRLTVV.

This clone was seen only a few times. The chain is built from TRBV6-1 and TRBJ1-5; D ambiguous. The CDR3 covers 13 residues. CDR1 and CDR2 (germline): MNHNS, SASEGT. The V and J ends lost 0 bases and 4 bases respectively, with 4 bases between them. CDR3 in amino acids: CASSEAKNQPQHF. CDR3 sequence (DNA): TGTGCCAGCAGTGAAGCCAAAAATCAGCCCCAGCATTTT.

This clone is categorized as medium-sized. The chain uses TRBV10-2 and TRBJ2-4, with D possibly TRBD2 on 5 matching bases. The V and J ends lost 4 bases and 8 bases respectively, with 12 bases between them. CDR1 is WSHSY, CDR2 SAAADI, per germline. The CDR3 sequence is 13 residues long. CDR3 DNA: TGCGCCAGCAGTGTAAGGGAGAAGGACATTCAGTACTTC. Protein product: CASSVREKDIQYF.

This rearrangement joins TRBV10-3 to TRBJ1-5; D is perhaps TRBD1 (6 bases). V shed 0 bases and J shed 0 bases, with 9 bases lying between them. This CDR3 is 16 amino acids long. From germline, CDR1 is ENHRY and CDR2 SYGVKD. The DNA for the CDR3 is TGTGCCATCAGTGAGTCGGGGGCTGCTAGCAATCAGCCCCAGCATTTT. It is translated as CAISESGAASNQPQHF.

The chain couples TRBV7-9 to TRBJ2-1; D possibly uses TRBD1 or TRBD2 (5 bases each). The germline CDR1 and CDR2 sequences are SEHNR and FQNEAQ (reference sequence). Deletions cut 5 bases from V and 5 bases from J, with 16 bases between. This CDR3 comprises 15 residues. CDR3: CASSPRDLVNNEQFF. CDR3 nucleotide sequence: TGTGCCAGCAGCCCCCGGGACCTGGTAAACAATGAGCAGTTCTTC.

The CDR3 reads CSVGGTGGVGDQPQHF. Here the CDR3 DNA reads TGCAGCGTTGGTGGGACAGGGGGCGTGGGGGATCAGCCCCAGCATTTT. This chain connects TRBV29-1 to TRBJ1-5, with 12 bases that match TRBD1. V trimming: 4 bases; J trimming: 5 bases; junction bases outside the gene matches: 9. This CDR3 spans 16 amino acids. In germline, CDR1 is SQVTM, CDR2 ANQGSEA.